This T cell receptor beta chain is from a study of shared clonotypes between healthy human individuals. Clones were read by immunoSEQ multiplex PCR, and TCRdb kept only the in-frame ones, dropping some. The sample has hundreds of thousands of clones, around 73% seen once. Adults of Caucasian background living in Nashville, Tennessee made up all donors. This clone was picked up one time. The CDR3 has 13 residues. V gave up 2 bases and J gave up 4 bases, with 8 bases separating them. Germline V CDR1 and CDR2: MNHNY, SVGAGI (reference sequence). The receptor's source is a woman aged 30 to 39 in good health. The chain combines TRBV6-6 with TRBJ1-1; possible D gene TRBD1, 5 bases. Sequenced input: memory CD4+ T cells sorted from blood. Noted subset: CD45RA-negative fraction. The CDR3 region is CASSYGGRTEAFF. The CDR3 nucleotides read TGTGCCAGCAGTTACGGGGGTCGCACTGAAGCTTTCTTT.